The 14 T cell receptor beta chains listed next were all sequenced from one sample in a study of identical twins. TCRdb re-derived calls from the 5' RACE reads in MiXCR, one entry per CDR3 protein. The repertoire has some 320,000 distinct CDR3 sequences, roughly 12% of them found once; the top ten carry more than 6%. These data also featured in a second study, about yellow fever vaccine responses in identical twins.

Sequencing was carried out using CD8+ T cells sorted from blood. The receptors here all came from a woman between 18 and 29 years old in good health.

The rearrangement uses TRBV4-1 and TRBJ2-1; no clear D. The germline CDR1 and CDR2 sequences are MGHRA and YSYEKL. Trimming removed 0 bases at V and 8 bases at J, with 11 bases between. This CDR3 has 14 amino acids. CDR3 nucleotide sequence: TGCGCCAGCAGCCAAGATTGGCCCCTGGATGAGCAGTTCTTC. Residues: CASSQDWPLDEQFF.

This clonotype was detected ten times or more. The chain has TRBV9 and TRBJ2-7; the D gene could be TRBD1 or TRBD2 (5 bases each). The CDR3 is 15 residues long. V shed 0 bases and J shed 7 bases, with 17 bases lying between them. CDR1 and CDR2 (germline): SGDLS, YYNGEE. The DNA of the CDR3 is TGTGCCAGCAGCGTAGGGGGGACGGCGACCGAGGAGCAGTACTTC. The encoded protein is CASSVGGTATEEQYF.

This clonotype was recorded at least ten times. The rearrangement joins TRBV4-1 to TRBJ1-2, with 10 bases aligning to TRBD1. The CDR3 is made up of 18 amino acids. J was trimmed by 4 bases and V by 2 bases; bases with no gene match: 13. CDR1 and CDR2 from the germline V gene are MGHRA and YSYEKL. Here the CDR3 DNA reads TGCGCCAGCAGCCAACCCCCGGGACAGGGGCTTCTTGGCTATGGCTACACCTTC. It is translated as CASSQPPGQGLLGYGYTF.

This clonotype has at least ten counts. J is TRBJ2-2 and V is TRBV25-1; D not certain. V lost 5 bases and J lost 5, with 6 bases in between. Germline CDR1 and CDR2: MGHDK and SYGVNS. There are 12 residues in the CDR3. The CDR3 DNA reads TGTGCCAGCAGTCGGTGGACCGGGGAGCTGTTTTTT. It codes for CASSRWTGELFF. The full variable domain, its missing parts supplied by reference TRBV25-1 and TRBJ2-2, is EADIYQTPRYLVIGTGKKITLECSQTMGHDKMYWYQQDPGMELHLIHYSYGVNSTEKGDLSSESTVSRIRTEHFPLTLESARPSHTSQYLCASSRWTGELFFGEGSRLTVL.

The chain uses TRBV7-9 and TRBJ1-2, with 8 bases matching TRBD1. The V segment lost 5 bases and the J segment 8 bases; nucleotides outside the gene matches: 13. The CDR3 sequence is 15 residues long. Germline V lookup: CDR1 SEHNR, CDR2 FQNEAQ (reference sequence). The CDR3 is CASSPTGQGSWGYTF. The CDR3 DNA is TGTGCCAGCAGCCCAACCGGACAGGGCAGCTGGGGCTACACCTTC.

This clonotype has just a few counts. The CDR3 loop is CSAPSRNSNQPQHF. As DNA, the CDR3 is TGCAGTGCCCCCTCAAGGAATAGCAATCAGCCCCAGCATTTT. This chain connects TRBV20-1 to TRBJ1-5; the D is unclear. Germline V gene sequence: CDR1 DFQATT, CDR2 SNEGSKA (reference sequence). This CDR3 region has 14 residues. With 6 bases removed from V and 0 bases from J, the gap between germline ends came to 12 bases.

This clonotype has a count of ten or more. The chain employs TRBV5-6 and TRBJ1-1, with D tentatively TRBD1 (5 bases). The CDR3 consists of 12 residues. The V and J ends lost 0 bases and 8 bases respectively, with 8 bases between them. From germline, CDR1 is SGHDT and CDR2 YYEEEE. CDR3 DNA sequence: TGTGCCAGCAGCTTGGGGGCAGGGGAAGCTTTCTTT. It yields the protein CASSLGAGEAFF.

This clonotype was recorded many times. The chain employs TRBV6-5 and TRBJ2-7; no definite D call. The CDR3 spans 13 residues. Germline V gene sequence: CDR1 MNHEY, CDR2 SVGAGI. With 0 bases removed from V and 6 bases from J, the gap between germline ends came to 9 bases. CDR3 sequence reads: CASSYSGVGEQYV. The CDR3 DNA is TGTGCCAGCAGTTACTCGGGCGTTGGCGAGCAGTACGTC.

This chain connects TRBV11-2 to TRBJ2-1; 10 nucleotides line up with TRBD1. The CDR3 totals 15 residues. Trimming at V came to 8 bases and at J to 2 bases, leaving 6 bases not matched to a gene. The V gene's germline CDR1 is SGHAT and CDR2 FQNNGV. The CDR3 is CASLGTGDTYNEQFF. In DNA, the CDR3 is TGTGCCAGCCTGGGGACAGGGGATACCTACAATGAGCAGTTCTTC.

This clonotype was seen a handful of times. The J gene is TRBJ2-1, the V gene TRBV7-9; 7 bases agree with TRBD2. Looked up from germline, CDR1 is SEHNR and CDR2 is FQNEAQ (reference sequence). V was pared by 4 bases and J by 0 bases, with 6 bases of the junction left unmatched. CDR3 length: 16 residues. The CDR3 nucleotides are TGTGCCAGCAGCTCACCAAGCGGGAACTCCTACAATGAGCAGTTCTTC. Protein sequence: CASSSPSGNSYNEQFF.

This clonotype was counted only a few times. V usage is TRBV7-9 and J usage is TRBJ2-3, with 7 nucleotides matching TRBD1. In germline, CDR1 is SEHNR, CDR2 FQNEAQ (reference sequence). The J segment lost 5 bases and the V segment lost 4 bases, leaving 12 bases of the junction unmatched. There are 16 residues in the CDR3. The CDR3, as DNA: TGTGCCAGCAGCTCATCGACAGGGCCTCCTAGAGATACGCAGTATTTT. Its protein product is CASSSSTGPPRDTQYF.

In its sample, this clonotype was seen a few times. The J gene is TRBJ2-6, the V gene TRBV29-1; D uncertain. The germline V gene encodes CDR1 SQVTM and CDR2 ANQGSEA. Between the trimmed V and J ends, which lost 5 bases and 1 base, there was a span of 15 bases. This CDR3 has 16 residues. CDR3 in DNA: TGCAGCGTTATTTACATTGGGTTTTCTGGGGCCAACGTCCTGACTTTC. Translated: CSVIYIGFSGANVLTF.

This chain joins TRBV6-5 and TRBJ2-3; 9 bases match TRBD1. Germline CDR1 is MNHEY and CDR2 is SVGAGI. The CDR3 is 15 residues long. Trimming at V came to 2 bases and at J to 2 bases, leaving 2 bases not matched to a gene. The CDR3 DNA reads TGTGCCAGCAGTTACGGGACAGGGACCACAGATACGCAGTATTTT. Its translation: CASSYGTGTTDTQYF.

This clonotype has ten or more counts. The DNA of the CDR3 is TGCAGTGCTAGAGATGGGACAGGGTTGGAGCAGTACTTC. Amino acids: CSARDGTGLEQYF. The chain couples TRBV20-1 to TRBJ2-7, with 9 bases matching TRBD1. The CDR3 has 13 amino acids. The germline gives CDR1 DFQATT, CDR2 SNEGSKA (reference sequence). The ends lost 0 bases at V and 7 bases at J; junction bases unmatched: 4.